This entry is about one T cell receptor (beta chain). Its target is unknown. The data were produced by immunoSEQ multiplex PCR, yet TCRdb's version contains in-frame clones alone and is incomplete. The table shows 80,000 or so clones, with 90% occurring only once. Systemic immunosuppression or autoimmune disease history was grounds to exclude patients. This sample stems from a study of OX40 agonist ivuxolimab in advanced cancers. Study in general: Averaging 60 years in age, with a range of roughly 20 to 90, the cohort was 82.7% male.

Findings of the study overall: The average count of expanded clones was higher among CD8+ T cells than among CD4+.

This CDR3 contains 16 residues. Germline V gene data show CDR1 as SGHVS and CDR2 as FNYEAQ. With 4 bases clipped from V and 1 base from J, the junction kept 6 bases outside the gene matches. This chain joins TRBV7-6 and TRBJ2-3; 9 nucleotides match TRBD1. Sequenced material: CD4+ or CD8+ T cells sorted from blood, taken in a trial of the OX40 agonist ivuxolimab. The sequence was collected from an adult with an advanced solid tumor such as melanoma, head and neck, liver or kidney cancer. CDR3 residues: CASSSYRGQGTDTQYF. The DNA for the CDR3 is TGTGCCAGCAGCTCCTACAGGGGGCAGGGCACAGATACGCAGTATTTT.